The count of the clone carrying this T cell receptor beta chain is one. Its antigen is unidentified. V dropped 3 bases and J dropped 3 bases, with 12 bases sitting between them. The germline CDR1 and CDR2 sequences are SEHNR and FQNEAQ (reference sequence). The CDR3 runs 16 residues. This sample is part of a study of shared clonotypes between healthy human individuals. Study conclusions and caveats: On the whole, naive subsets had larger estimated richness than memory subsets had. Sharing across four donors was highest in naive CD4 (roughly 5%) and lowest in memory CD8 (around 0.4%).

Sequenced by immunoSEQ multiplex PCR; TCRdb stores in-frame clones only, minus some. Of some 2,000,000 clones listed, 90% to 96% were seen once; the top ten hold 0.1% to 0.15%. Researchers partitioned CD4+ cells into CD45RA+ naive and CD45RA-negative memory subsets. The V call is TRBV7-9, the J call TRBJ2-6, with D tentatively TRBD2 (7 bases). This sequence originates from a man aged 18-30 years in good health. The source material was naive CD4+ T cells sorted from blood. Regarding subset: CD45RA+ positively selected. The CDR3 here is CASSLSGGFGANVLTF. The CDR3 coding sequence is TGTGCCAGCAGCTTGTCGGGGGGCTTTGGGGCCAACGTCCTGACTTTC. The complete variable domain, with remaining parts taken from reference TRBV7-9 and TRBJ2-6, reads DTGVSQNPRHKITKRGQNVTFRCDPISEHNRLYWYRQTLGQGPEFLTYFQNEAQLEKSRLLSDRFSAERPKGSFSTLEIQRTEQGDSAMYLCASSLSGGFGANVLTFGAGSRLTVL.